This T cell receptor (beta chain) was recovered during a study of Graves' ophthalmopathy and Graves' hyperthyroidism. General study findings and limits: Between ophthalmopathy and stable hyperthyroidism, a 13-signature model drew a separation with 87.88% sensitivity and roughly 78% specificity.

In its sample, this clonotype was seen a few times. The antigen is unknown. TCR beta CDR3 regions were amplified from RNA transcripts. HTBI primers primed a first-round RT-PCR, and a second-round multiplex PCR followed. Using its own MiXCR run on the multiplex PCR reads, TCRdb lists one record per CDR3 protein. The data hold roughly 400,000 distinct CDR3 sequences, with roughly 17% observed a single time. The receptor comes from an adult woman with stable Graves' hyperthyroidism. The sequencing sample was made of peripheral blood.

This CDR3 reads CASSPVAGGAGETQYF. Written as DNA, the CDR3 is TGTGCCAGCAGCCCGGTAGCGGGAGGAGCCGGGGAGACCCAGTACTTC. The V call is TRBV3-1, the J call TRBJ2-5; 10 bases match TRBD2. The J segment lost 5 bases and the V segment lost 4 bases, leaving 10 bases of the junction unmatched. Germline CDR1 LGHDT, CDR2 YNNKEL (reference sequence). CDR3 length: 16 residues.